These 26 T cell receptor beta chains originate from one sample sequenced in a study of blood T cell repertoires in COVID-19. The table came from immunoSEQ multiplex PCR; TCRdb's copy has only in-frame clones and leaves some out. The table has some 100,000 clones, less than 85% seen once. Sequenced sample: peripheral blood. The receptor set was obtained from a human donor in a cohort sampled during active or convalescent COVID-19.

This clone was observed once. The chain is built from TRBV2 and TRBJ2-6; the D is unclear. The ends were cut back, 2 bases at V and 3 bases at J, with 8 bases in the middle. CDR1 is SNHLY and CDR2 is FYNNEI in the germline V gene. The CDR3 has 15 residues. CDR3 sequence reads: CASSETRGGANVLTF. CDR3 nucleotide sequence: TGTGCCAGCAGTGAAACCCGAGGTGGGGCCAACGTCCTGACTTTC. The complete variable domain, with remaining parts taken from reference TRBV2 and TRBJ2-6, reads EPEVTQTPSHQVTQMGQEVILRCVPISNHLYFYWYRQILGQKVEFLVSFYNNEISEKSEIFDDQFSVERPDGSNFTLKIRSTKLEDSAMYFCASSETRGGANVLTFGAGSRLTVL.

CDR3 sequence: CASSPYPGLAGAYEQYF. CDR3 DNA: TGTGCCAGCAGTCCGTACCCGGGACTAGCGGGAGCGTACGAGCAGTACTTC. This chain connects TRBV27 to TRBJ2-7; 14 bases map to TRBD2. Germline CDR1 reads MNHEY; CDR2 reads SMNVEV (reference sequence). J was trimmed by 4 bases and V by 5 bases; bases with no gene match: 10. There are 17 residues in the CDR3.

This sequence joins TRBV25-1 and TRBJ2-2; 9 bases are a match to TRBD1. The CDR3 has 15 amino acids. Germline V gives CDR1 MGHDK, CDR2 SYGVNS. V was pared by 3 bases and J by 5 bases, with 4 bases of the junction left unmatched. In DNA form, the CDR3 reads TGTGCCAGCAGTGATACAGGGGGCTGGACCGGGGAGCTGTTTTTT. This codes for CASSDTGGWTGELFF. The entire variable domain, with the rest obtained from reference TRBV25-1 and TRBJ2-2, is as follows: EADIYQTPRYLVIGTGKKITLECSQTMGHDKMYWYQQDPGMELHLIHYSYGVNSTEKGDLSSESTVSRIRTEHFPLTLESARPSHTSQYLCASSDTGGWTGELFFGEGSRLTVL.

The CDR3 loop reads CASSWDRDRGGYEQYF. The DNA of the CDR3 is TGCGCCAGCAGCTGGGACCGGGACAGGGGAGGATACGAGCAGTACTTC. This rearrangement joins TRBV5-1 to TRBJ2-7, with 10 bases that match TRBD1. V lost 3 bases and J lost 4; bases outside the gene matches: 10. CDR1 and CDR2 (germline): SGHRS, YFSETQ. The CDR3 loop spans 16 amino acids.

This clone was seen only once. This rearrangement joins TRBV4-1 to TRBJ2-3, with TRBD2 identical over 16 bases. Germline V gives CDR1 MGHRA, CDR2 YSYEKL. Losses at the gene ends were 2 bases for V and 4 bases for J; bases not matched to a gene: 18. This CDR3 is 22 amino acids long. This CDR3 is CASSQPSVPGLAGGPEADTQYF. CDR3 sequence (DNA): TGCGCCAGCAGCCAACCTTCAGTCCCGGGACTAGCGGGAGGGCCTGAAGCAGATACGCAGTATTTT.

This chain uses TRBV11-1 with TRBJ2-7, with 7 nucleotides matching TRBD1. The V gene's germline CDR1 is SGHAT and CDR2 FQDESV (reference sequence). Losses at the gene ends were 3 bases for V and 4 bases for J; bases not matched to a gene: 3. The length of the CDR3 is 13 residues. The CDR3 nucleotides are TGTGCCAGCAGCTTCGGGACAGAATACGAGCAGTACTTC. Its protein product is CASSFGTEYEQYF.

The chain is built from TRBV19 and TRBJ2-7; D gene uncertain. CDR1 and CDR2 (germline): LNHDA, SQIVND (reference sequence). There are 13 residues in the CDR3. V was clipped by 5 bases and J by 0 bases, with 8 bases between them. CDR3 sequence reads: CASSLVSSYEQYF. The CDR3 nucleotides read TGTGCCAGTAGTTTGGTTAGCTCCTACGAGCAGTACTTC.

The chain links TRBV2 to TRBJ2-3; TRBD2 matches 8 bases. This CDR3 spans 15 amino acids. The ends lost 2 bases at V and 5 bases at J; junction bases unmatched: 6. Germline V gives CDR1 SNHLY, CDR2 FYNNEI. In DNA, the CDR3 is TGTGCCAGCAGTGAAAGGGTTAGCGGGATAGATACGCAGTATTTT. The encoded protein is CASSERVSGIDTQYF.

The chain recombines TRBV6-2 or TRBV6-3 with TRBJ2-7; unclear D gene. CDR1 is MNHEY, CDR2 SVGEGT, per germline. Trimming removed 3 bases from V and 0 bases from J, with 9 bases in between. The CDR3 totals 14 residues. The CDR3 DNA is TGTGCCAGCAGTTATGGGCGACGCTCCTACGAGCAGTACTTC. It encodes CASSYGRRSYEQYF.

The chain links TRBV19 to TRBJ2-3; 14 positions match TRBD2. CDR1 and CDR2 (germline): LNHDA, SQIVND (reference sequence). Trimming cost V 6 bases and J 4 bases; bases outside gene matches: 3. The CDR3 contains 15 residues. CDR3 sequence reads: CASRVTSGRADTQYF. The CDR3 DNA follows: TGTGCCAGTAGAGTGACTAGCGGGAGGGCAGATACGCAGTATTTT.

The rearrangement uses TRBV14 and TRBJ2-3; 11 positions agree with TRBD2. Per the germline V gene, CDR1 is SGHDN and CDR2 is FVKESK. The CDR3 loop spans 17 amino acids. V gave up 3 bases and J gave up 0 bases; unmatched junction bases: 5. CDR3 sequence: CASSHSRLAGSTDTQYF. DNA for the CDR3: TGTGCCAGCAGCCACTCGAGACTAGCGGGGAGCACAGATACGCAGTATTTT.

This sequence joins TRBV28 and TRBJ1-5; 10 bases are a match to TRBD1. Germline V gives CDR1 MDHEN, CDR2 SYDVKM. CDR3 length: 17 residues. V gave up 5 bases and J gave up 3 bases; unmatched junction bases: 10. CDR3 in DNA: TGTGCCAGCAGTGCCTCCCTCGGACAGGGGGACAATCAGCCCCAGCATTTT. Residues: CASSASLGQGDNQPQHF.

This clone was found a few times. This chain joins TRBV28 and TRBJ1-6, with 7 bases fitting TRBD1. V was pared by 5 bases and J by 11 bases, with 9 bases of the junction left unmatched. Germline CDR1 and CDR2: MDHEN and SYDVKM. CDR3 length: 14 amino acids. Here the CDR3 DNA reads TGTGCCAGCAGTCAACCGACAGGGTGGGCACCCCTCCACTTT. This gives the protein CASSQPTGWAPLHF.

The rearrangement joins TRBV7-8 to TRBJ2-1, with D perhaps TRBD2 (5 bases). Germline lookup yields CDR1 SGHVS and CDR2 FQNEAQ. V lost 5 bases, J lost 9 bases, and 11 bases lay in between. This CDR3 region has 12 residues. The CDR3 DNA sequence: TGTGCCAGCAGCCGCGGGCTAGCTGAGCAGTTCTTC. Protein sequence: CASSRGLAEQFF.

This chain joins TRBV5-3 and TRBJ1-4, with 8 bases that match TRBD1. TRBV5-3 is marked as an open reading frame, function uncertain. V was clipped by 4 bases and J by 7 bases; unmatched bases: 12. This CDR3 has 16 residues. The CDR3: CARSPPRTGFCEKLFF. DNA for the CDR3: TGTGCCAGAAGCCCCCCCCGGACAGGGTTTTGTGAAAAACTGTTTTTT.

This sequence joins TRBV5-6 and TRBJ1-5, with a tentative D call TRBD1 (6 bases). CDR1 is SGHDT, CDR2 YYEEEE, per germline. This CDR3 is 14 amino acids long. V was shortened by 4 bases and J by 3 bases, with 11 bases between the two germline ends. The CDR3 is CASSLGGPNQPQHF. The CDR3, as DNA: TGTGCCAGCAGCCTGGGGGGGCCCAATCAGCCCCAGCATTTT.

This rearrangement joins TRBV14 to TRBJ2-5; D is perhaps TRBD2 (6 bases). The CDR3 spans 15 residues. V lost 4 bases to trimming and J lost 3 bases, with 15 bases between them. CDR1 is SGHDN and CDR2 is FVKESK in the germline V gene. The CDR3 sequence: CASSPWDSSEETQYF. CDR3 bases: TGTGCCAGCAGCCCCTGGGACTCTTCCGAAGAGACCCAGTACTTC.

The chain couples TRBV29-1 to TRBJ2-1, with 13 bases fitting TRBD2. Germline lookup yields CDR1 SQVTM and CDR2 ANQGSEA. The CDR3 totals 15 residues. J gave up 4 bases and V 6 bases, and 6 bases lay outside the gene matches. The CDR3 DNA reads TGCAGCGTAGGGGGACTAGCGGGACGATACAATGAGCAGTTCTTC. Translation: CSVGGLAGRYNEQFF.

This clone has a handful of counts. The chain has TRBV4-3 and TRBJ1-4; 10 bases match TRBD1. The J segment lost 8 bases and the V segment lost 4 bases, leaving 4 bases of the junction unmatched. The CDR3 is 14 residues long. Germline V gene sequence: CDR1 LGHNA, CDR2 YSLEER. The chain's CDR3 is CASSRGTGVEKLFF. CDR3 nucleotide sequence: TGCGCCAGCAGCCGAGGGACAGGGGTAGAAAAACTGTTTTTT.

The gene calls are TRBV6-1 and TRBJ2-7; no clear D gene. V was shortened by 2 bases and J by 3 bases, with 8 bases between the two germline ends. The CDR3 has 13 residues. CDR1 MNHNS and CDR2 SASEGT come from the germline V gene. CDR3 nucleotide sequence: TGTGCCAGCAGTGAACAGACTTTCTACGAGCAGTACTTC. Amino acid sequence: CASSEQTFYEQYF.

This clone occurred a few times. The chain combines TRBV4-2 with TRBJ2-7, with no clear D. The CDR3 has 13 residues. Germline lookup yields CDR1 LGHNA and CDR2 YNFKEQ. V was pared by 0 bases and J by 1 base, with 4 bases between. This CDR3 is CASSQDLSYEQYF. The DNA of the CDR3 is TGTGCCAGCAGCCAAGATCTTTCCTACGAGCAGTACTTC.

The chain joins TRBV29-1 to TRBJ2-7; 7 bases are a match to TRBD1. CDR1 SQVTM and CDR2 ANQGSEA come from the germline V gene. The CDR3 sequence is 13 residues long. With 7 bases clipped from V and 4 bases from J, the junction kept 10 bases outside the gene matches. CDR3 nucleotides: TGCAGCGGTCTAGGGGGCGCGAAGTACGAGCAGTACTTC. Amino acid sequence: CSGLGGAKYEQYF.

The chain uses TRBV6-6 and TRBJ2-1; 9 bases match TRBD2. The CDR3 spans 15 residues. Trimming removed 6 bases from V and 7 bases from J; junction bases left unmatched: 10. Germline V lookup: CDR1 MNHNY, CDR2 SVGAGI (reference sequence). For the CDR3, the DNA is TGTGCCAGCAGCGCCTTGGCGGGGGGGAAAAATGAGCAGTTCTTC. Translated, it gives CASSALAGGKNEQFF.

This clone has a single count. V gene TRBV6-2 or TRBV6-3 combines with J gene TRBJ2-7; D is undetermined. Looked up from germline, CDR1 is MNHEY and CDR2 is SVGEGT. The CDR3 is 13 amino acids. The V gene lost 5 bases and the J gene lost 1 base, with 9 bases spanning the gap. CDR3 region: CASSPLASYEQYF. The CDR3, as DNA: TGTGCCAGCAGTCCCCTGGCTTCCTACGAGCAGTACTTC.

This clone appeared a few times. The chain links TRBV4-1 to TRBJ2-1; 9 bases map to TRBD2. Germline CDR1 is MGHRA and CDR2 is YSYEKL. V dropped 0 bases and J dropped 8; count of bases not matched to a gene: 11. This CDR3 region has 17 residues. The CDR3 spells CASSQDLGSGSIDEQFF. CDR3 coding DNA: TGCGCCAGCAGCCAAGATCTGGGTAGCGGGAGCATCGATGAGCAGTTCTTC.

This rearrangement joins TRBV9 to TRBJ2-2; tentatively, D is TRBD1 (6 bases). Between the trimmed V and J ends, which lost 3 bases and 6 bases, there was a span of 6 bases. Germline CDR1 SGDLS, CDR2 YYNGEE. This CDR3 comprises 12 residues. The CDR3, as DNA: TGTGCCAGCAGCGACAGGGCCGGGGAGCTGTTTTTT. Residues: CASSDRAGELFF.